This T cell receptor beta chain was identified in a study of T cell responses to AZD1222 COVID-19 vaccine. Produced via immunoSEQ multiplex PCR; TCRdb's table is partial and in-frame only. The sample consists of nearly 100,000 clones, 88% of them appearing once. This CDR3 comprises 15 residues. Germline V gives CDR1 LGHNA, CDR2 YSLEER. With 5 bases clipped from V and 1 base from J, the junction kept 5 bases outside the gene matches. The clonotype originates from an adult in good health. The source material was peripheral blood, sampled on day 0 of AZD1222 vaccination. The gene calls are TRBV4-3 and TRBJ2-3; 8 bases fit TRBD1. The DNA of the CDR3 is TGCGCCAGCAGCGAAAGGGGACAGGGCACAGATACGCAGTATTTT. The encoded protein is CASSERGQGTDTQYF.